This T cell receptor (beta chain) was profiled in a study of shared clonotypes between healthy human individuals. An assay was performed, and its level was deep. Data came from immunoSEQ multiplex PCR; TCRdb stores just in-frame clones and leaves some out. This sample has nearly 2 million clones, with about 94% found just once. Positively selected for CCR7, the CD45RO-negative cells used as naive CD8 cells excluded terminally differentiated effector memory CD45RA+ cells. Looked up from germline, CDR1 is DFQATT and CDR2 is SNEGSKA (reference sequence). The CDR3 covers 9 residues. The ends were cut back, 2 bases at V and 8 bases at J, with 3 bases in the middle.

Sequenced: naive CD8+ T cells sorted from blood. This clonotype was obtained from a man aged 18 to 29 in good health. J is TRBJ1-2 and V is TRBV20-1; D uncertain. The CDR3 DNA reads TGCAGTGCTAGACAGGGCTACACCTTC. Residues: CSARQGYTF.